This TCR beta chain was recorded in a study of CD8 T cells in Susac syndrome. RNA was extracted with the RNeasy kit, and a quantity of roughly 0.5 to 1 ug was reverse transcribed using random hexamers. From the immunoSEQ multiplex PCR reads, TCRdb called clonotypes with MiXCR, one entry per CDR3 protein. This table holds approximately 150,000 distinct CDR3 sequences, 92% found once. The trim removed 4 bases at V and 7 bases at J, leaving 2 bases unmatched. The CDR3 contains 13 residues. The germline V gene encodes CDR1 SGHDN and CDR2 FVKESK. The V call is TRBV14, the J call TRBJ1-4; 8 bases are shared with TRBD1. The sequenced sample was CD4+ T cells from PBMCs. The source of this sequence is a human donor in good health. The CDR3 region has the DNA TGTGCCAGCAGCCTGGGGACAGGTGAAAAACTGTTTTTT. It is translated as CASSLGTGEKLFF.